The entry below describes one T cell receptor beta chain. Germline values: CDR1 SGHNT, CDR2 YENEEA. V lost 4 bases to trimming and J lost 3 bases, with 12 bases between them. This CDR3 is built from 14 residues. Clones were sequenced by immunoSEQ multiplex PCR, and TCRdb holds only the in-frame ones, with some missing. The sample includes about 100,000 clones, approximately 89% of them seen just once. This specimen comes from a study of T cell responses to AZD1222 COVID-19 vaccine. Source: peripheral blood, taken 28 days after the second AZD1222 dose. The receptor comes from an adult who received the AZD1222 COVID-19 vaccine. This chain connects TRBV11-3 to TRBJ1-1; D possibly corresponds to TRBD1 (5 bases). CDR3 sequence reads: CASSSGGPDTEAFF. For the CDR3, the DNA is TGTGCCAGCAGCTCCGGGGGACCGGACACTGAAGCTTTCTTT.